One sample yielded the 8 T cell receptor beta chains listed below, sequenced in a study of shared clonotypes between healthy human individuals. The data were produced by immunoSEQ multiplex PCR, yet TCRdb's version contains in-frame clones alone and is incomplete. Altogether about 2,200,000 clones are present, roughly 91% being singletons, with the ten largest covering more than 1.5%. The naive CD8 population came from CD45RO-negative cells selected for CCR7, without terminally differentiated effector memory CD45RA+ cells. The sequenced sample consisted of naive CD8+ T cells from PBMCs. These receptors came from a man aged 18 to 30 in good health. Some clones in this sample may be carry-over from other donors' samples.

V and J are TRBV4-3 and TRBJ2-1; a possible D gene is TRBD1 (5 bases). Germline V gene lookup returns CDR1 LGHNA and CDR2 YSLEER. Deletions cut 0 bases from V and 6 bases from J, with 12 bases between. The CDR3 spans 15 residues. CDR3: CASSQDLDNGNEQFF. The CDR3 DNA reads as TGCGCCAGCAGCCAAGATCTGGACAATGGCAATGAGCAGTTCTTC.

With respect to this clone: The same CDR3 arises from other DNA sequences in this sample as well. This rearrangement joins TRBV27 to TRBJ2-1; unclear D gene. The germline V gene encodes CDR1 MNHEY and CDR2 SMNVEV (reference sequence). V lost 4 bases to trimming and J lost 0 bases, with 7 bases between them. The CDR3 is 14 residues long. Here the CDR3 DNA reads TGTGCCAGCAGTTGGCTAAGCTCCTACAATGAGCAGTTCTTC. Protein: CASSWLSSYNEQFF.

To note about this clone: Additional DNA sequences in this sample encode the identical CDR3. This CDR3 reads CASSAGTSGNYEQYF. The CDR3 DNA reads as TGTGCCAGCAGCGCCGGGACTAGCGGGAACTACGAGCAGTACTTC. This rearrangement joins TRBV9 to TRBJ2-7; 13 bases agree with TRBD2. J gave up 3 bases and V 3 bases, and 3 bases lay outside the gene matches. CDR1 is SGDLS and CDR2 is YYNGEE in the germline V gene. The CDR3 is 15 residues long.

The chain employs TRBV18 and TRBJ1-4; D unclear. This CDR3 spans 14 amino acids. V was pared by 2 bases and J by 3 bases, with 7 bases between. Germline CDR1 is KGHSH and CDR2 is LQKENI. CDR3 nucleotide sequence: TGTGCCAGCTCACCAGCCGGGGCTAATGAAAAACTGTTTTTT. Its translation: CASSPAGANEKLFF.

CDR3 sequence: CASSPSTGMELTNEKLFF. The CDR3 DNA follows: TGTGCCAGCTCACCATCTACAGGGATGGAGTTGACTAATGAAAAACTGTTTTTT. This chain joins TRBV18 and TRBJ1-4; weak D call: TRBD1 (6 bases). V was trimmed by 2 bases and J by 2 bases, leaving 18 bases between them. This CDR3 is 18 amino acids long. Germline V gene data show CDR1 as KGHSH and CDR2 as LQKENI.

This chain's CDR3 is CSLATGGGQYF. CDR3 DNA: TGCAGCTTAGCGACAGGGGGCGGGCAGTATTTT. The rearrangement uses TRBV29-1 and TRBJ2-3; 10 bases align to TRBD1. V lost 8 bases and J lost 11; bases outside the gene matches: 7. Germline CDR1 is SQVTM and CDR2 is ANQGSEA. The CDR3 is 11 residues long.

The rearrangement uses TRBV4-1 and TRBJ1-1; 10 positions agree with TRBD1. V lost 4 bases and J lost 2; bases outside the gene matches: 10. Germline V gene data show CDR1 as MGHRA and CDR2 as YSYEKL. This CDR3 has 17 residues. The chain's CDR3 is CASSPLPGQGLNTEAFF. CDR3 bases: TGCGCCAGCAGCCCCCTCCCGGGACAGGGGTTAAACACTGAAGCTTTCTTT.

The CDR3 region is CASSLTGDPEGYTF. CDR3 DNA sequence: TGTGCCAGCAGCTTGACAGGGGATCCTGAGGGCTACACCTTC. V and J are TRBV11-2 and TRBJ1-2, with 8 positions matching TRBD1. Germline V lookup: CDR1 SGHAT, CDR2 FQNNGV. The CDR3 contains 14 residues. The V and J ends lost 3 bases and 8 bases, in that order; junction bases with no gene match: 8.